The 13 T cell receptor beta chains listed next were all sequenced from one sample in a study of T cells expressing NK-cell markers (dated by TCRdb to about 2020). Libraries were built with 5' RACE. Instrument on record: Illumina HiSeq 2000. After reprocessing by TCRdb, each CDR3 protein sequence is one entry, and no DNA is given. This specimen's table enumerates about 460,000 distinct CDR3 sequences. The ten most abundant clones make up 1.4% of the sample. The sequenced material came from blood T cells: a sorted CD56 or NKG2C T cell subset, CD4+ or CD8+ T cells, or bulk PBMC T cells (not recorded which). These receptors all stem from a woman between 50 and 59 years old in good health. Donor details come from another sample of the same person, matched by shared clones.

This sequence joins TRBV5-1 and TRBJ1-2; TCRdb outputs TRBD1, but without DNA this stays unchecked. The CDR3 runs 14 residues. Germline V gives CDR1 SGHRS, CDR2 YFSETQ. CDR3: CASSGGTGLGGYTF.

The gene calls are TRBV20-1 and TRBJ2-3; TCRdb returns TRBD1, unconfirmable since there is no DNA. Germline values: CDR1 DFQATT, CDR2 SNEGSKA (reference sequence). This CDR3 has 14 amino acids. This chain's CDR3 is CSADNRQPTDTQYF.

The chain couples TRBV12-3 or TRBV12-4 to TRBJ2-2. There are 13 residues in the CDR3. CDR3 amino acids: CASSRPKGGELFF.

The chain links TRBV5-1 to TRBJ2-2; TCRdb returns TRBD1, unconfirmable since there is no DNA. Germline-derived CDR1 and CDR2 are SGHRS and YFSETQ. CDR3 length: 14 amino acids. This CDR3 reads CARMGQANTGELFF.

This rearrangement joins TRBV7-2 to TRBJ2-3; the TRBD2 assignment by TCRdb is unverifiable without DNA. Germline V gene sequence: CDR1 SGHTA, CDR2 FQGNSA. The CDR3 consists of 16 residues. CDR3 in amino acids: CASSPLAGGPPDTQYF.

The chain carries TRBV5-4 and TRBJ2-7; TCRdb selects TRBD2, and the lack of DNA leaves this call unchecked. There are 16 residues in the CDR3. Germline CDR1 and CDR2: SGHNT and YYREEE (reference sequence). The CDR3 protein is CASSGESGIKTYEQYF.

The V call is TRBV24-1, the J call TRBJ2-7; checking the TCRdb D call of TRBD1 is not possible without DNA. Germline-derived CDR1 and CDR2 are KGHDR and SFDVKD. The CDR3 is 14 amino acids. The CDR3 protein is CATRTDSVSYEQYF.

The chain carries TRBV25-1 and TRBJ1-2; the D call of TRBD1 rests on TCRdb alone, since no DNA is present to check it. There are 15 residues in the CDR3. Germline CDR1 and CDR2: MGHDK and SYGVNS. CDR3 residues: CASIPNGGRGYGYTF.

The CDR3 protein is CASSLWDGNYGYTF. The chain recombines TRBV5-5 with TRBJ1-2; TCRdb's assignment of TRBD1 cannot be checked, as there is no DNA. The CDR3 length is 14 residues. Germline V gene data show CDR1 as SGHKS and CDR2 as YYEKEE (reference sequence).

This rearrangement joins TRBV10-3 to TRBJ2-3; TCRdb's assignment of TRBD2 cannot be checked, as there is no DNA. Looked up from germline, CDR1 is ENHRY and CDR2 is SYGVKD. The CDR3 extends over 18 amino acids. The CDR3 sequence: CAISETQLGTSGTDTQYF.

V gene TRBV10-3 combines with J gene TRBJ2-1; TCRdb names TRBD2, which stays unverified in the absence of DNA. Per the germline V gene, CDR1 is ENHRY and CDR2 is SYGVKD. CDR3 size: 13 residues. CDR3: CAISVREGNEQFF.

V usage is TRBV20-1 and J usage is TRBJ1-2; lacking DNA, the TRBD1 call made by TCRdb goes unchecked. The CDR3 runs 14 residues. CDR1 and CDR2 from the germline V gene are DFQATT and SNEGSKA (reference sequence). This CDR3 reads CSARGQAIPYGYTF.

The V and J genes are TRBV6-2 or TRBV6-3 and TRBJ2-5; absent DNA, TCRdb's TRBD2 call cannot be checked. CDR1 is MNHEY and CDR2 is SVGEGT in the germline V gene. The CDR3 loop spans 14 amino acids. CDR3 region: CASSHWEAPETQYF.